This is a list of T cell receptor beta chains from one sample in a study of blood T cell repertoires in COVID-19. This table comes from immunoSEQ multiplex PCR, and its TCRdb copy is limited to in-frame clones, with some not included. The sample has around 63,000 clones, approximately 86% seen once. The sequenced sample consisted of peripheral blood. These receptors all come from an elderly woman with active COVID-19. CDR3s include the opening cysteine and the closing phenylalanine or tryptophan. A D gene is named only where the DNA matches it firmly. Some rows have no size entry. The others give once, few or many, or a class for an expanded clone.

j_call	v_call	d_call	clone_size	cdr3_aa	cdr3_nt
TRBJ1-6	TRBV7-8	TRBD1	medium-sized	CASSSQGAYNSPLHF	TGTGCCAGCAGCTCCCAGGGGGCTTATAATTCACCCCTCCACTTT
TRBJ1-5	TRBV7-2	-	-	CASSLFSGRVVPQHF	TGTGCCAGCAGCTTATTTTCGGGCAGGGTCGTCCCCCAGCATTTT
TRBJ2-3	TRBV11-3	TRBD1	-	CASSAGARTGGSDTQYF	TGTGCCAGCAGCGCGGGCGCTAGGACAGGGGGCAGTGATACGCAGTATTTT
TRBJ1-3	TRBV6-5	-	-	CASFMGDTIYF	TGTGCCAGTTTCATGGGAGACACCATATATTTT
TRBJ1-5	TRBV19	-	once	CAGGSVEFSNQPQHF	TGTGCCGGAGGGTCCGTTGAATTTAGCAATCAGCCCCAGCATTTT
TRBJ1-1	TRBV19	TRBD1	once	CASNTGTGDVLAFF	TGTGCCAGTAATACCGGGACAGGGGATGTACTCGCTTTCTTT
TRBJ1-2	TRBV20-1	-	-	CSAQGVHGYTF	TGCAGTGCTCAAGGGGTGCATGGCTACACCTTC
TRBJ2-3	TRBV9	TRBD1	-	CASSARGQAGVDTQYF	TGTGCCAGCAGCGCAAGGGGGCAGGCAGGGGTAGATACGCAGTATTTT
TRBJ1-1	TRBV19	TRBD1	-	CASRVTGGLMNTEAFF	TGTGCCAGTAGAGTGACAGGGGGGCTTATGAACACTGAAGCTTTCTTT
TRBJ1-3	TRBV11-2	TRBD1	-	CASSQDRAGNTIYF	TGTGCCAGCAGCCAGGACAGGGCCGGAAACACCATATATTTT
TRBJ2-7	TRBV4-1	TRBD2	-	CASSQGPSGRGLSYEQYF	TGCGCCAGCAGCCAAGGTCCCTCCGGGAGGGGCCTCTCCTACGAGCAGTACTTC
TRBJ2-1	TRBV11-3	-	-	CASSLAGRGGNEQFF	TGTGCCAGCAGCTTAGCAGGTAGAGGGGGAAATGAGCAGTTCTTC
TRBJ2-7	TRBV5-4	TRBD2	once	CASSSKVGGVYEQYF	TGTGCCAGCAGCTCCAAAGTGGGGGGGGTCTACGAGCAGTACTTC
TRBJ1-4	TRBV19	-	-	CASSIRPLRTNEKLFF	TGTGCCAGTAGTATCAGGCCTCTTCGAACTAATGAAAAACTGTTTTTT
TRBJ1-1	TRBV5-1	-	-	CASSSRGDTEAFF	TGCGCCAGCAGCTCGCGGGGGGACACTGAAGCTTTCTTT
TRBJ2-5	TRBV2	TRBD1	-	CASSGQGRETQYF	TGTGCCAGCAGCGGACAGGGGAGGGAGACCCAGTACTTC